This TCR beta chain was observed in a study of shared clonotypes between healthy human individuals. Study findings and constraints: Limitation of the genetic and exposure-history diversity represented came from the few donors. Researchers found naive subsets generally carried larger estimated richness than memory subsets.

Deletions cut 0 bases from V and 1 base from J, with 11 bases between. CDR1 is SGDLS and CDR2 is YYNGEE in the germline V gene. The CDR3 has 16 amino acids. This clone occurred once. The antigen remains undetermined. CD45RO-negative cells were positively selected for CCR7, leaving out terminally differentiated effector memory CD45RA+ cells. For every subset, genomic DNA was evenly distributed across several immunoSEQ plates. Replicate PCRs from sorted subsets contained approximately 200 ng DNA, which is some 29,000 T cell genomes. Measured with immunoSEQ multiplex PCR; TCRdb has only the in-frame clones, and not every one. The table records about 600,000 clones, more than 95% of them present only once.

Specimen: naive CD8+ T cells sorted from blood. The source is a man younger than 45 in good health. This chain links TRBV9 with TRBJ2-1; D is perhaps TRBD2 (7 bases). The CDR3 bases are TGTGCCAGCAGCGTAGCAGAGGGGGGGTCCTACAATGAGCAGTTCTTC. Protein product: CASSVAEGGSYNEQFF.